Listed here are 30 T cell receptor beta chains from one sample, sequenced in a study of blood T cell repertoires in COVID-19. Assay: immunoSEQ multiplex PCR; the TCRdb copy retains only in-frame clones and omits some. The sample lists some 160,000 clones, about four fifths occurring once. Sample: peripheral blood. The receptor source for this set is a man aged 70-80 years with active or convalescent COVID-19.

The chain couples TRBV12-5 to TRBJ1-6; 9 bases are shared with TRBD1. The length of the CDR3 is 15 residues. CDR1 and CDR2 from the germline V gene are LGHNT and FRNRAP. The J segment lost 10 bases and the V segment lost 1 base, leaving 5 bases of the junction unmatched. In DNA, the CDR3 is TGTGCTAGTGGTTTGGAGGACAGGGGAAGATCACCCCTCCACTTT. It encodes CASGLEDRGRSPLHF.

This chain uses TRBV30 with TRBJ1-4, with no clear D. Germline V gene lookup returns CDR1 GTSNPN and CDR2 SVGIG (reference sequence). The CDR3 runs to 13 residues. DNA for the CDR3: TGTGCTTATGGAGCAACAACTAATGAAAAACTGTTTTTT. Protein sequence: CAYGATTNEKLFF.

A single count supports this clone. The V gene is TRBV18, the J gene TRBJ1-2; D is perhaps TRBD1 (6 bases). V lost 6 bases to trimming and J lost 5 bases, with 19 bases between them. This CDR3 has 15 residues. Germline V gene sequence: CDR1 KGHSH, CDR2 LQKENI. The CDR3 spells CASSPGQRRHYGYTF. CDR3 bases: TGTGCCAGCTCTCCTGGACAGCGTAGGCATTATGGCTACACCTTC.

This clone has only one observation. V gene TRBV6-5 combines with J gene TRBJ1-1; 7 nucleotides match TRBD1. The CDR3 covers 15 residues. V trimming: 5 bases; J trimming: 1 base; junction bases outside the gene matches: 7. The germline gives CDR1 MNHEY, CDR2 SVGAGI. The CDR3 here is CASSIPTGWNTEAFF. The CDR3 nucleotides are TGTGCCAGCAGTATACCGACAGGGTGGAACACTGAAGCTTTCTTT.

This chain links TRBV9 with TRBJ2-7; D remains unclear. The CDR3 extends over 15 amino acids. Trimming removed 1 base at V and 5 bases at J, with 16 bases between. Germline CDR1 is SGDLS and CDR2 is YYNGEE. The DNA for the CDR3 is TGTGCCAGCAGCGTATACCCCGGGTCCTGGGACGAGCAGTACTTC. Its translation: CASSVYPGSWDEQYF. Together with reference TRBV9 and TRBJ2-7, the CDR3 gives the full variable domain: DSGVTQTPKHLITATGQRVTLRCSPRSGDLSVYWYQQSLDQGLQFLIQYYNGEERAKGNILERFSAQQFPDLHSELNLSSLELGDSALYFCASSVYPGSWDEQYFGPGTRLTVT.

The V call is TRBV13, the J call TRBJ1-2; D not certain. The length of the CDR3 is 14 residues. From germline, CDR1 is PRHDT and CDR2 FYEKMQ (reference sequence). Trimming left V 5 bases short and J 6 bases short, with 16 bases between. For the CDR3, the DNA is TGTGCCAGCAGCCGATACGGCGCGGGTCATGGCTACACCTTC. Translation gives CASSRYGAGHGYTF. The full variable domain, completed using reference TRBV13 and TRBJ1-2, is AAGVIQSPRHLIKEKRETATLKCYPIPRHDTVYWYQQGPGQDPQFLISFYEKMQSDKGSIPDRFSAQQFSDYHSELNMSSLELGDSALYFCASSRYGAGHGYTFGSGTRLTVV.

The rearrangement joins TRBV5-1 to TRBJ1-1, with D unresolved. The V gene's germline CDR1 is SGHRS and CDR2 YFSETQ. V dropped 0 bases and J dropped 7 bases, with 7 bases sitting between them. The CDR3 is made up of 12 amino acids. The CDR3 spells CASSLGENEAFF. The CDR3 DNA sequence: TGCGCCAGCAGCTTGGGGGAGAATGAAGCTTTCTTT.

DNA for the CDR3: TGTGCCAGCAGCTTACCGGGACAGGAGATCTACGAGCAGTACTTC. It is translated as CASSLPGQEIYEQYF. The rearrangement joins TRBV7-9 to TRBJ2-7; TRBD1 matches 8 bases. CDR1 is SEHNR and CDR2 is FQNEAQ in the germline V gene (reference sequence). V gave up 2 bases and J gave up 3 bases; unmatched junction bases: 6. This CDR3 comprises 15 residues.

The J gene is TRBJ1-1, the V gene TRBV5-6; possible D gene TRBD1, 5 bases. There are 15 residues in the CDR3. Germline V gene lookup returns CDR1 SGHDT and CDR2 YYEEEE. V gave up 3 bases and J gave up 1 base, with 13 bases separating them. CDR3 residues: CASSSTPGGNTEAFF. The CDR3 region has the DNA TGTGCCAGCAGCTCGACCCCGGGGGGGAACACTGAAGCTTTCTTT.

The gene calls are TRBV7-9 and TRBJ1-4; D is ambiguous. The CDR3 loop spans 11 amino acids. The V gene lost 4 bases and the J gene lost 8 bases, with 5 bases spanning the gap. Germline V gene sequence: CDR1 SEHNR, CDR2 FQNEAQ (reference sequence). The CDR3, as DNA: TGTGCCAGCAGCTCCTCGGAAAAACTGTTTTTT. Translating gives CASSSSEKLFF.

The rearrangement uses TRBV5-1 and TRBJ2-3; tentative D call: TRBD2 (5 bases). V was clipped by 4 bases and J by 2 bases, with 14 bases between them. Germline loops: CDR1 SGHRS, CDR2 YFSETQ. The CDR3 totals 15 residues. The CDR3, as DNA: TGCGCCAGCAGCGGAGGAATCCGCCCCACAGATACGCAGTATTTT. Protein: CASSGGIRPTDTQYF.

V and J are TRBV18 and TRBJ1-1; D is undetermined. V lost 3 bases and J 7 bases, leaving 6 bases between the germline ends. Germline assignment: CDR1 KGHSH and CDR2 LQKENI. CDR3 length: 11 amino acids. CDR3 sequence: CASSPRDEAFF. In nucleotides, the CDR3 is TGTGCCAGCTCACCGCGGGATGAAGCTTTCTTT.

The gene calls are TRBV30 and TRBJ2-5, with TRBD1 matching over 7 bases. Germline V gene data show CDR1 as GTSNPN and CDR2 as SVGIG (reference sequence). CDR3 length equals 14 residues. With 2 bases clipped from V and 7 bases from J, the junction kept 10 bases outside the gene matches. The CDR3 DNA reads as TGTGCCTGGAGTACGACAGGGTTTTTGGGGACCCAGTACTTC. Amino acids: CAWSTTGFLGTQYF.

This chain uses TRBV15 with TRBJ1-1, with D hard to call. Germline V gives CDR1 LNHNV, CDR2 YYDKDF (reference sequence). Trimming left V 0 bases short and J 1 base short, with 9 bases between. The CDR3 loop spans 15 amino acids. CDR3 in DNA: TGTGCCACCAGCAGAGATATAGGCGGGAACACTGAAGCTTTCTTT. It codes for CATSRDIGGNTEAFF.

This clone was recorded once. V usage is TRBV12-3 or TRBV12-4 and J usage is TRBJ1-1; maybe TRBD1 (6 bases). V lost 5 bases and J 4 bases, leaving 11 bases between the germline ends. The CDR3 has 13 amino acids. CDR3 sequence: CASSRGGSTEAFF. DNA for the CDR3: TGTGCCAGCAGTCGAGGGGGTTCCACTGAAGCTTTCTTT.

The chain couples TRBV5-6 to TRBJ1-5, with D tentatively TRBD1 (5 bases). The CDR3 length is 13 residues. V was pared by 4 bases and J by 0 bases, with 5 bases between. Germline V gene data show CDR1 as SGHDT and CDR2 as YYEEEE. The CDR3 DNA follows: TGTGCCAGCAGCCAGGGTAGCAATCAGCCCCAGCATTTT. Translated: CASSQGSNQPQHF.

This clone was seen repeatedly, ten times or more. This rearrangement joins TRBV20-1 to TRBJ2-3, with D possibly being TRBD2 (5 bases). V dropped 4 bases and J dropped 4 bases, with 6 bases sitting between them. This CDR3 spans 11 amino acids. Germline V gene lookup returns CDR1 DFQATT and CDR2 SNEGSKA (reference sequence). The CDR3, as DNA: TGCAGTGCTACTAGCTCAGATACGCAGTATTTT. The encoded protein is CSATSSDTQYF.

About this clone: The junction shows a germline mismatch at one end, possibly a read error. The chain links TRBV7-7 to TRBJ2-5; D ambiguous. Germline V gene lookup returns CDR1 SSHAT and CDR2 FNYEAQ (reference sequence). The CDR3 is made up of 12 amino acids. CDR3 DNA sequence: TGTGCTAGCAGCTTAGTCGGGGAGACCCAGTACTTC. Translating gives CASSLVGETQYF. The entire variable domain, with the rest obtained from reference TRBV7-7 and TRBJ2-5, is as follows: GAGVSQSPRYKVTKRGQDVTLRCDPISSHATLYWYQQALGQGPEFLTYFNYEAQPDKSGLPSDRFSAERPEGSISTLTIQRTEQRDSAMYRCASSLVGETQYFGPGTRLLVL.

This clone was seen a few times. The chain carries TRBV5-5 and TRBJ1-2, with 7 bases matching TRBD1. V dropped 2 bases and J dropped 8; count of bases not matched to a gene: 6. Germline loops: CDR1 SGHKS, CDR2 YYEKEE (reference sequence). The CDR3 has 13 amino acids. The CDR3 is CASSFRDSGGYTF. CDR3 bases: TGTGCCAGCAGCTTCCGGGACAGTGGCGGCTACACCTTC.

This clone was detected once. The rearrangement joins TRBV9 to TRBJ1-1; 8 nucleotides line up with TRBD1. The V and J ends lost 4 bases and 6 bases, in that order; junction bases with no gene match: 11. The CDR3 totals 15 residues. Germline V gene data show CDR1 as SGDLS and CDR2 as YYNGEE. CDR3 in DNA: TGTGCCAGCAGCTCTTGGACAGGGTTTGATGCTGAAGCTTTCTTT. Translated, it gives CASSSWTGFDAEAFF.

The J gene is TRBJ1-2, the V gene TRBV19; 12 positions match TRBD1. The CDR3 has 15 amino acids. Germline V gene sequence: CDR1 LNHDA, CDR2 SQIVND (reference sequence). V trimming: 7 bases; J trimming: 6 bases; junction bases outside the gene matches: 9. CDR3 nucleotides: TGTGCCAGTACGCCGCGGGGACAGGGGGCGAATGGCTACACCTTC. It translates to CASTPRGQGANGYTF.

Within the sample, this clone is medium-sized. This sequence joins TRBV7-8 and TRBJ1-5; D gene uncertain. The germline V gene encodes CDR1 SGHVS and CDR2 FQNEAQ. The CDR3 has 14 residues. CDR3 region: CASTAGWSNQPQHF. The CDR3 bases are TGTGCTTCGACGGCGGGATGGAGCAATCAGCCCCAGCATTTT.

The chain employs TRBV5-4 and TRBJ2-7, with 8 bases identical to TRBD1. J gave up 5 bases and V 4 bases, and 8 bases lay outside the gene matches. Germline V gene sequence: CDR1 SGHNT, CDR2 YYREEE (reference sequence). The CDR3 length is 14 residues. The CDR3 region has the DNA TGTGCCAGCAGCCGAGCAGGGGGCTACGACGAGCAGTACTTC. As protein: CASSRAGGYDEQYF.

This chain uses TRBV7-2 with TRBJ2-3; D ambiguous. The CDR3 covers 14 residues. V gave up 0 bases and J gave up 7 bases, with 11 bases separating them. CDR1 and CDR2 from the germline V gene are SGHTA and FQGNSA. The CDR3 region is CASSLAPLRHTQYF. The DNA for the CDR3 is TGTGCCAGCAGCTTAGCGCCCCTCAGGCATACGCAGTATTTT. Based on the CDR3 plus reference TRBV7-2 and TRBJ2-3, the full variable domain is GAGVSQSPSNKVTEKGKDVELRCDPISGHTALYWYRQSLGQGLEFLIYFQGNSAPDKSGLPSDRFSAERTGGSVSTLTIQRTQQEDSAVYLCASSLAPLRHTQYFGPGTRLTVL.

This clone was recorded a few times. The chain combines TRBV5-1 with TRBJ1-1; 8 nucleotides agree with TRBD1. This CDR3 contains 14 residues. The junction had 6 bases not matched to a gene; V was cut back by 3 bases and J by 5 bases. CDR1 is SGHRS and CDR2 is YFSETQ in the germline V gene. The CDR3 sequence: CASSSDRDMTEAFF. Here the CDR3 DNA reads TGCGCCAGCAGCTCGGACAGGGATATGACTGAAGCTTTCTTT.

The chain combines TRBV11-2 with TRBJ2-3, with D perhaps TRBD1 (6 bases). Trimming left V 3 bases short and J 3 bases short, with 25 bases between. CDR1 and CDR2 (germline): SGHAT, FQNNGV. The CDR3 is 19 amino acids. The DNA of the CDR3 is TGTGCCAGCAGCTTTCAGGGGCGCGGAGTTCTTTTGAGAACAGATACGCAGTATTTT. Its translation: CASSFQGRGVLLRTDTQYF.

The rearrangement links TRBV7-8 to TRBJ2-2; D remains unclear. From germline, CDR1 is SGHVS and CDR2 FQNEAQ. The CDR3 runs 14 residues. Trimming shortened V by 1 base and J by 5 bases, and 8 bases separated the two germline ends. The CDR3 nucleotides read TGTGCCAGCAGCTTAGGAGGAGCGACCGGGGAGCTGTTTTTT. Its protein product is CASSLGGATGELFF.

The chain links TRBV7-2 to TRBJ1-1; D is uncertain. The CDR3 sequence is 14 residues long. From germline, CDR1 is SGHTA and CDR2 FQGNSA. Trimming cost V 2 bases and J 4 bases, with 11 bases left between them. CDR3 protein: CASSLNLSGTEAFF. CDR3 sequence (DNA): TGTGCCAGCAGCTTAAATCTGTCGGGCACTGAAGCTTTCTTT.

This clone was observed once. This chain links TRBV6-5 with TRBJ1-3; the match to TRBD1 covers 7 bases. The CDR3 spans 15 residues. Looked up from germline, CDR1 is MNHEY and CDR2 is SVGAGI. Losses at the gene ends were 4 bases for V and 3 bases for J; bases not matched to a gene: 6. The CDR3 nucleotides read TGTGCCAGCAGTTTCACAGGGGCGGGTGGAAACACCATATATTTT. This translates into CASSFTGAGGNTIYF.

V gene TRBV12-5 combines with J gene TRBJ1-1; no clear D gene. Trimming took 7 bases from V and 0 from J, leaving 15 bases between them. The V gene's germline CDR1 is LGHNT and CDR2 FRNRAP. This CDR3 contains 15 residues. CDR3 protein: CASAPNGQVNTEAFF. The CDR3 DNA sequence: TGTGCTAGTGCCCCCAATGGGCAGGTGAACACTGAAGCTTTCTTT. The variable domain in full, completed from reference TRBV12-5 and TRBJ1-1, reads DARVTQTPRHKVTEMGQEVTMRCQPILGHNTVFWYRQTMMQGLELLAYFRNRAPLDDSGMPKDRFSAEMPDATLATLKIQPSEPRDSAVYFCASAPNGQVNTEAFFGQGTRLTVV.